This TCR beta chain was recorded in a study of shared clonotypes between healthy human individuals. Background on the study: Sampling drew on donors who were two women and a few men aged 18 to 49.

Repertoires were generated with immunoSEQ multiplex PCR, while TCRdb's copy carries only in-frame clones and drops some. Among roughly 2,300,000 clones listed, approximately 90% were seen once. There are 19 residues in the CDR3. From germline, CDR1 is SGHRS and CDR2 YFSETQ. Trimming removed 4 bases from V and 9 bases from J; junction bases left unmatched: 24. Study observations and caveats: Genetic and exposure-history diversity was limited by the few donors.

To note about this clone: Its antigen is not identified.

Caucasian adults living in Nashville, Tennessee, provided all samples. V is TRBV5-1 and J is TRBJ2-2; TRBD1 matches at 7 bases. This TCR came from a man in his late teens or twenties in good health. Some clones in this sample may be carry-over from other donors' samples. Source material: naive CD4+ T cells from PBMCs. As for subset: CD45RA+ positively selected. This CDR3 reads CASSPSPLTGSLWGRELFF. CDR3 DNA sequence: TGCGCCAGCAGCCCAAGTCCCTTGACAGGGTCCCTTTGGGGAAGGGAGCTGTTTTTT.